The present T cell receptor beta chain was sequenced within a study of technical replicates of blood from a handful of donors. In germline, CDR1 is LNHDA, CDR2 SQIVND (reference sequence). This CDR3 is built from 13 residues. V dropped 5 bases and J dropped 4 bases, with 9 bases sitting between them. Profiled with immunoSEQ multiplex PCR; TCRdb holds only in-frame clones, not every one. The sample consists of around 65,000 clones, 80% to 90% of them appearing once. The V gene is TRBV19, the J gene TRBJ1-5, with D perhaps TRBD1 (6 bases). Sequenced sample: PBMCs. The TCR comes from a human donor in good health. Some clones in this sample may be carry-over from other donors' samples. CDR3 DNA: TGTGCCAGTAGTCTACAGGGAAATCAGCCCCAGCATTTT. Protein: CASSLQGNQPQHF. The full variable domain, completed using reference TRBV19 and TRBJ1-5, is DGGITQSPKYLFRKEGQNVTLSCEQNLNHDAMYWYRQDPGQGLRLIYYSQIVNDFQKGDIAEGYSVSREKKESFPLTVTSAQKNPTAFYLCASSLQGNQPQHFGDGTRLSIL.